Below are 20 T cell receptor beta chains sequenced from a single sample in a study of CD4+ T cells in melanoma. Libraries were prepared by immunoSEQ multiplex PCR; TCRdb keeps only in-frame clonotypes and omits some of them. In the table there are around 11,000 clones, about 70% of which are singletons. The sample consisted of cells from a culture (not recorded whether cultured in vitro). The receptors stem from a human donor with melanoma.

The J gene is TRBJ2-5, the V gene TRBV18, with 9 bases identical to TRBD1. Unmatched junction bases numbered 5, after V lost 4 bases and J lost 5 bases. This CDR3 is 14 amino acids long. Germline assignment: CDR1 KGHSH and CDR2 LQKENI. The CDR3 DNA follows: TGTGCCAGCTCACATGACAGGGGGATGGAGACCCAGTACTTC. It is translated as CASSHDRGMETQYF.

The table lists this clone with a few counts. The chain employs TRBV14 and TRBJ2-3; 13 bases line up with TRBD2. Unmatched junction bases numbered 10, after V lost 4 bases and J lost 0 bases. Germline V CDR1 and CDR2: SGHDN, FVKESK. CDR3 length: 19 amino acids. CDR3 nucleotide sequence: TGTGCCAGCAGCCCTGGACTAGCGGGGGAGTATACTAGCACAGATACGCAGTATTTT. Residues: CASSPGLAGEYTSTDTQYF. Combining the CDR3 with reference TRBV14 and TRBJ2-3 gives the whole variable domain EAGVTQFPSHSVIEKGQTVTLRCDPISGHDNLYWYRRVMGKEIKFLLHFVKESKQDESGMPNNRFLAERTGGTYSTLKVQPAELEDSGVYFCASSPGLAGEYTSTDTQYFGPGTRLTVL.

The chain combines TRBV10-3 with TRBJ1-2; D unresolved. The germline gives CDR1 ENHRY, CDR2 SYGVKD. V was clipped by 6 bases and J by 0 bases, with 17 bases between them. CDR3 size: 16 residues. The CDR3 reads CAIRGWSQSANYGYTF. The CDR3 nucleotides are TGTGCCATCAGGGGATGGAGCCAATCAGCTAACTATGGCTACACCTTC.

This sequence joins TRBV7-8 and TRBJ2-3; 10 bases align to TRBD2. V was pared by 5 bases and J by 2 bases, with 7 bases of the junction left unmatched. The germline V gene has CDR1 SGHVS and CDR2 FQNEAQ. The CDR3 runs 16 residues. CDR3 sequence: CASSPGTSAYTDTQYF. CDR3 bases: TGTGCCAGCAGCCCAGGGACTAGCGCTTACACAGATACGCAGTATTTT.

The genes are TRBV11-2 and TRBJ2-7; 12 bases line up with TRBD2. This CDR3 contains 15 residues. V lost 6 bases, J lost 2 bases, and 5 bases stayed unmatched. Looked up from germline, CDR1 is SGHAT and CDR2 is FQNNGV. The chain's CDR3 is CASRSTSGGPYEQYF. The CDR3 coding sequence is TGTGCCAGCAGATCTACTAGCGGGGGGCCCTACGAGCAGTACTTC.

The genes are TRBV6-1 and TRBJ1-1, with a possible D match to TRBD1 (5 bases). Germline V lookup: CDR1 MNHNS, CDR2 SASEGT. The CDR3 loop spans 15 amino acids. Trimming pared 4 bases from V and 4 bases from J, leaving 16 bases between. In DNA form, the CDR3 reads TGTGCCAGCAGTGGGCACCGGGGCCGGGTCACTGAAGCTTTCTTT. Translating gives CASSGHRGRVTEAFF.

The gene calls are TRBV6-5 and TRBJ1-5, with a possible D match to TRBD1 (6 bases). The germline CDR1 and CDR2 sequences are MNHEY and SVGAGI. Trimming left V 8 bases short and J 3 bases short, with 14 bases between. The CDR3 extends over 14 amino acids. The DNA of the CDR3 is TGTGCCAGCTCCCCGCGGACAGCCAATCAGCCCCAGCATTTT. Translation gives CASSPRTANQPQHF.

The chain employs TRBV29-1 and TRBJ1-2, with a possible D match to TRBD1 (6 bases). This CDR3 is built from 13 residues. V was trimmed by 0 bases and J by 3 bases, leaving 8 bases between them. Germline V CDR1 and CDR2: SQVTM, ANQGSEA. The CDR3 nucleotides read TGCAGCGTTGAAGATCCAGGGGACTATGGCTACACCTTC. It translates to CSVEDPGDYGYTF.

The chain recombines TRBV4-2 with TRBJ1-6; a weak D match, TRBD1 (5 bases). The V end was cut by 1 base, the J end by 5 bases, with 12 bases between. The germline V gene encodes CDR1 LGHNA and CDR2 YNFKEQ. The CDR3 runs 16 residues. CDR3 loop: CASSQGTGDHNSPLHF. The CDR3 DNA sequence: TGTGCCAGCAGCCAAGGTACGGGGGATCATAATTCACCCCTCCACTTT.

The chain employs TRBV7-9 and TRBJ1-2; 7 nucleotides align to TRBD1. The CDR3 sequence is 14 residues long. Unmatched junction bases numbered 6, after V lost 5 bases and J lost 3 bases. Germline values: CDR1 SEHNR, CDR2 FQNEAQ (reference sequence). In DNA, the CDR3 is TGTGCCAGCAGCAAGCGACAGGGTGACTATGGCTACACCTTC. Its protein is CASSKRQGDYGYTF.

V is TRBV30 and J is TRBJ2-7; weak D call: TRBD2 (7 bases). Per germline, CDR1 GTSNPN and CDR2 SVGIG (reference sequence). The ends were cut back, 2 bases at V and 4 bases at J, with 12 bases in the middle. The CDR3 consists of 13 residues. The CDR3 here is CAWSIGGPYEQYF. In nucleotides, the CDR3 is TGTGCCTGGAGTATCGGGGGGCCGTACGAGCAGTACTTC.

The chain uses TRBV4-2 and TRBJ1-3; tentative D call: TRBD1 (6 bases). This CDR3 region has 17 residues. CDR1 is LGHNA and CDR2 is YNFKEQ in the germline V gene. The V and J ends lost 5 bases and 0 bases respectively, with 17 bases between them. The DNA of the CDR3 is TGTGCCAGCAGCTTGGCCTTTGTAGGGGGCTCTGGAAACACCATATATTTT. Its translation is CASSLAFVGGSGNTIYF.

As DNA, the CDR3 is TGTGCCAGCAGGGCCGGGACAGGGCAAACAGATACGCAGTATTTT. It specifies CASRAGTGQTDTQYF. V usage is TRBV2 and J usage is TRBJ2-3; 9 bases align to TRBD1. CDR1 and CDR2 from the germline V gene are SNHLY and FYNNEI. The CDR3 is 15 amino acids. V was clipped by 6 bases and J by 3 bases; unmatched bases: 7. Together with reference TRBV2 and TRBJ2-3, the CDR3 gives the full variable domain: EPEVTQTPSHQVTQMGQEVILRCVPISNHLYFYWYRQILGQKVEFLVSFYNNEISEKSEIFDDQFSVERPDGSNFTLKIRSTKLEDSAMYFCASRAGTGQTDTQYFGPGTRLTVL.

This chain links TRBV30 with TRBJ2-3, with 10 bases identical to TRBD2. Per germline, CDR1 GTSNPN and CDR2 SVGIG (reference sequence). V gave up 5 bases and J gave up 1 base; unmatched junction bases: 3. The CDR3 covers 14 residues. CDR3 region: CAWAGLAGTDTQYF. Here the CDR3 DNA reads TGTGCCTGGGCTGGACTAGCGGGCACAGATACGCAGTATTTT. The variable domain in full, completed from reference TRBV30 and TRBJ2-3, reads SQTIHQWPATLVQPVGSPLSLECTVEGTSNPNLYWYRQAAGRGLQLLFYSVGIGQISSEVPQNLSASRPQDRQFILSSKKLLLSDSGFYLCAWAGLAGTDTQYFGPGTRLTVL.

The rearrangement uses TRBV7-9 and TRBJ1-1; D is unresolved. The CDR3 covers 13 residues. Germline V gene lookup returns CDR1 SEHNR and CDR2 FQNEAQ (reference sequence). The V end lost 5 bases, the J end lost 3 bases, and 10 bases lay between the germline ends. In DNA, the CDR3 is TGTGCCAGCAGCATAAACCTGGACACTGAAGCTTTCTTT. Translated, it gives CASSINLDTEAFF. The full variable domain, completed using reference TRBV7-9 and TRBJ1-1, is DTGVSQNPRHKITKRGQNVTFRCDPISEHNRLYWYRQTLGQGPEFLTYFQNEAQLEKSRLLSDRFSAERPKGSFSTLEIQRTEQGDSAMYLCASSINLDTEAFFGQGTRLTVV.

This chain uses TRBV19 with TRBJ2-5; possibly TRBD1 for D (6 bases). The CDR3 contains 16 residues. Trimming took off 3 bases at V and 5 bases at J, with 19 bases between the two ends. Germline-derived CDR1 and CDR2 are LNHDA and SQIVND (reference sequence). Here the CDR3 DNA reads TGTGCCAGTAGTATCACGCAGGGGCCAACTCGTGAGACCCAGTACTTC. This translates into CASSITQGPTRETQYF.

This clone was counted between two and nine times. The chain combines TRBV29-1 with TRBJ1-3; possibly TRBD1 for D (6 bases). Germline V lookup: CDR1 SQVTM, CDR2 ANQGSEA. The CDR3 length is 12 residues. V was pared by 6 bases and J by 2 bases, with 8 bases between. The CDR3 bases are TGCAGCGTGAGGACAGCTGGAAACACCATATATTTT. This codes for CSVRTAGNTIYF. Variable domain in full (rest from reference TRBV29-1 and TRBJ1-3): SAVISQKPSRDICQRGTSLTIQCQVDSQVTMMFWYRQQPGQSLTLIATANQGSEATYESGFVIDKFPISRPNLTFSTLTVSNMSPEDSSIYLCSVRTAGNTIYFGEGSWLTVV.

The chain is built from TRBV4-1 and TRBJ1-2, with 9 bases matching TRBD1. This CDR3 region has 19 residues. V lost 2 bases to trimming and J lost 2 bases; unmatched junction nucleotides: 15. Germline values: CDR1 MGHRA, CDR2 YSYEKL. CDR3 region: CASSQLGGTGSGGNYGYTF. For the CDR3, the DNA is TGCGCCAGCAGCCAATTGGGGGGGACAGGGTCAGGGGGGAACTATGGCTACACCTTC.

The rearrangement links TRBV5-1 to TRBJ2-3; perhaps D is TRBD1 or TRBD2 (6 bases each). The CDR3 spans 14 residues. V was clipped by 0 bases and J by 4 bases, with 9 bases between them. CDR1 SGHRS and CDR2 YFSETQ come from the germline V gene. The CDR3 region is CASSLEGGPDTQYF. In DNA, the CDR3 is TGCGCCAGCAGCTTGGAGGGGGGACCAGATACGCAGTATTTT.

This clone was counted a few times. This chain uses TRBV27 with TRBJ2-3; 7 bases are shared with TRBD2. V dropped 6 bases and J dropped 3; count of bases not matched to a gene: 12. This CDR3 spans 16 amino acids. Per germline, CDR1 MNHEY and CDR2 SMNVEV (reference sequence). CDR3 DNA sequence: TGTGCCAGCAGGACGAGGAAGCGGGGAGAGACAGATACGCAGTATTTT. Translation gives CASRTRKRGETDTQYF.